The 20 T cell receptor beta chains below come from one sample, sequenced in a study of cytomegalovirus exposure and HLA in healthy donors. Researchers ran the PCR with 60 Vbeta and 13 Jbeta primers. Sequencing used immunoSEQ multiplex PCR; TCRdb keeps in-frame clones, though not all of them. Of roughly 140,000 clones in the sample, approximately 80% were seen once. Sequenced sample: PBMCs. The origin of the receptors is a man aged 25-40 years in good health and CMV-seropositive.

This chain uses TRBV5-1 with TRBJ1-3; D gene unclear. Between the trimmed V and J ends, which lost 0 bases and 2 bases, there was a span of 3 bases. The length of the CDR3 is 13 residues. Germline V CDR1 and CDR2: SGHRS, YFSETQ. Here the CDR3 DNA reads TGCGCCAGCAGCTTGGCGGCTGGAAACACCATATATTTT. It is translated as CASSLAAGNTIYF.

Here the CDR3 DNA reads TGTGCCAGTAGTGAACAAGCGGGGGCCTACTCCTACAATGAGCAGTTCTTC. Encoded protein: CASSEQAGAYSYNEQFF. The rearrangement uses TRBV19 and TRBJ2-1, with 8 bases identical to TRBD2. Germline assignment: CDR1 LNHDA and CDR2 SQIVND (reference sequence). V shed 5 bases, J shed 0 bases, and the junction held 9 bases outside the gene matches. This CDR3 is 17 amino acids long.

The V gene is TRBV7-8, the J gene TRBJ1-4, with D maybe TRBD1 (6 bases). This CDR3 is built from 15 residues. V was shortened by 5 bases and J by 7 bases, with 17 bases between the two germline ends. Germline V CDR1 and CDR2: SGHVS, FQNEAQ. The CDR3 loop is CASSPRDTNTEKLFF. CDR3 DNA sequence: TGTGCCAGCAGCCCCAGGGACACCAATACTGAAAAACTGTTTTTT. Full variable domain (rest looked up from reference TRBV7-8 and TRBJ1-4): GAGVSQSPRYKVAKRGQDVALRCDPISGHVSLFWYQQALGQGPEFLTYFQNEAQLDKSGLPSDRFFAERPEGSVSTLKIQRTQQEDSAVYLCASSPRDTNTEKLFFGSGTQLSVL.

The chain recombines TRBV13 with TRBJ2-6, with 8 bases fitting TRBD1. After removal of 4 bases from V and 0 bases from J, the junction contained 5 bases not matched to a gene. Germline V gene lookup returns CDR1 PRHDT and CDR2 FYEKMQ (reference sequence). The CDR3 has 17 residues. The CDR3, as DNA: TGTGCCAGCAGCTACGGGACAGGCCTCTCTGGGGCCAACGTCCTGACTTTC. Translation: CASSYGTGLSGANVLTF.

The gene calls are TRBV18 and TRBJ2-3; TRBD2 is a possible D gene (5 bases). Trimming removed 2 bases from V and 5 bases from J, with 14 bases in between. The CDR3 totals 15 residues. Per the germline V gene, CDR1 is KGHSH and CDR2 is LQKENI. CDR3 residues: CASSPIASRGDTQYF. In nucleotides, the CDR3 is TGTGCCAGCTCACCAATAGCGAGCCGGGGAGATACGCAGTATTTT.

V is TRBV6-1 and J is TRBJ2-5, with TRBD2 identical over 7 bases. This CDR3 has 15 amino acids. Germline V gene data show CDR1 as MNHNS and CDR2 as SASEGT. V lost 2 bases to trimming and J lost 2 bases; unmatched junction nucleotides: 5. The CDR3, as DNA: TGTGCCAGCAGTGAACGGGGACTATCACAAGAGACCCAGTACTTC. This gives the protein CASSERGLSQETQYF.

This chain links TRBV30 with TRBJ1-5; 7 bases line up with TRBD1. V trimming: 0 bases; J trimming: 5 bases; junction bases outside the gene matches: 4. Germline CDR1 is GTSNPN and CDR2 is SVGIG (reference sequence). This CDR3 spans 14 amino acids. The CDR3 spells CAWSVRQGDQPQHF. For the CDR3, the DNA is TGTGCCTGGAGTGTACGGCAGGGGGATCAGCCCCAGCATTTT. Drawing the rest from reference TRBV30 and TRBJ1-5, the complete variable domain is SQTIHQWPATLVQPVGSPLSLECTVEGTSNPNLYWYRQAAGRGLQLLFYSVGIGQISSEVPQNLSASRPQDRQFILSSKKLLLSDSGFYLCAWSVRQGDQPQHFGDGTRLSIL.

This clone was recorded a few times. J is TRBJ2-1 and V is TRBV7-9; TRBD2 agrees at 9 bases. J was trimmed by 6 bases and V by 5 bases; bases with no gene match: 8. The CDR3 spans 15 residues. Germline V lookup: CDR1 SEHNR, CDR2 FQNEAQ (reference sequence). CDR3 bases: TGTGCCAGCAGCAAAGTGACTAGCGGACTCAATGAGCAGTTCTTC. This sequence encodes CASSKVTSGLNEQFF.

The chain carries TRBV6-1 and TRBJ2-1; TRBD2 agrees at 7 bases. V dropped 6 bases and J dropped 4; count of bases not matched to a gene: 9. This CDR3 region has 15 residues. The V gene's germline CDR1 is MNHNS and CDR2 SASEGT. CDR3: CASRKKRDRYNEQFF. The CDR3 DNA reads TGTGCCAGCAGGAAGAAGCGGGATCGGTACAATGAGCAGTTCTTC.

This chain joins TRBV6-5 and TRBJ1-5; a weak D match, TRBD1 (6 bases). This CDR3 comprises 15 residues. The V gene lost 0 bases and the J gene lost 7 bases, with 13 bases spanning the gap. CDR1 MNHEY and CDR2 SVGAGI come from the germline V gene. CDR3 coding DNA: TGTGCCAGCAGTTACTCTGGGGGGGCGAAGCAGCCCCAGCATTTT. Translated: CASSYSGGAKQPQHF.

This clone was seen only a few times. The chain employs TRBV27 and TRBJ2-1, with 8 bases lining up with TRBD2. J gave up 2 bases and V 4 bases, and 4 bases lay outside the gene matches. The CDR3 contains 15 residues. Germline-derived CDR1 and CDR2 are MNHEY and SMNVEV (reference sequence). The CDR3 loop is CASSSERGTYNEQFF. CDR3 coding DNA: TGTGCCAGCAGTTCTGAGCGGGGGACCTACAATGAGCAGTTCTTC.

J is TRBJ1-2 and V is TRBV6-1; no definite D call. Between the trimmed V and J ends, which lost 7 bases and 5 bases, there was a span of 17 bases. This CDR3 has 14 residues. Germline CDR1 and CDR2: MNHNS and SASEGT. CDR3 amino acids: CASIPPEGGYGYTF. The CDR3 region has the DNA TGTGCCAGCATCCCCCCCGAGGGAGGGTATGGCTACACCTTC.

This chain connects TRBV6-5 to TRBJ1-3; a weak D match, TRBD1 (6 bases). This CDR3 is built from 15 residues. Germline lookup yields CDR1 MNHEY and CDR2 SVGAGI. The germline V and J ends were trimmed by 5 bases and 4 bases, with 15 bases remaining between them. Here the CDR3 DNA reads TGTGCCAGCAGTCCCCGGGGGGGGGCGGGAAACACCATATATTTT. This gives the protein CASSPRGGAGNTIYF.

The chain uses TRBV30 and TRBJ1-3, with 7 bases matching TRBD1. The length of the CDR3 is 15 residues. V lost 2 bases and J lost 4; bases outside the gene matches: 8. Germline V lookup: CDR1 GTSNPN, CDR2 SVGIG (reference sequence). The CDR3 DNA reads TGTGCCTGGAGTAGTACAGGGGCCCCCGGAAACACCATATATTTT. Protein: CAWSSTGAPGNTIYF.

Worth noting for this clone: One end of the junction varies from germline; a read error may be responsible. The chain recombines TRBV7-9 with TRBJ1-1, with D tentatively TRBD1 (5 bases). Germline values: CDR1 SEHNR, CDR2 FQNEAQ (reference sequence). The CDR3 has 14 residues. The CDR3 spells CSSSFKGRDTEAFF. The DNA of the CDR3 is TGTTCCAGCAGCTTTAAGGGGAGGGATACTGAAGCTTTCTTT. Complete variable domain (other parts from reference TRBV7-9 and TRBJ1-1): DTGVSQNPRHKITKRGQNVTFRCDPISEHNRLYWYRQTLGQGPEFLTYFQNEAQLEKSRLLSDRFSAERPKGSFSTLEIQRTEQGDSAMYLCSSSFKGRDTEAFFGQGTRLTVV.

The chain links TRBV2 to TRBJ2-1; 8 bases map to TRBD1. The CDR3 is 14 residues long. Germline V gene lookup returns CDR1 SNHLY and CDR2 FYNNEI. Trimming cost V 9 bases and J 7 bases; bases outside gene matches: 11. CDR3 loop: CASQINYRGNEQFF. The CDR3, as DNA: TGTGCCAGTCAGATTAACTACAGGGGGAATGAGCAGTTCTTC.

This clone turned up a few times. V and J are TRBV5-1 and TRBJ1-3; D gene uncertain. Germline assignment: CDR1 SGHRS and CDR2 YFSETQ. Trimming took 0 bases from V and 3 from J, leaving 7 bases between them. This CDR3 spans 14 amino acids. The CDR3 sequence: CASSLVAGGNTIYF. CDR3 in DNA: TGCGCCAGCAGCTTGGTGGCAGGTGGAAACACCATATATTTT.

The sample holds a few counts of this clone. The chain carries TRBV19 and TRBJ2-2; 12 nucleotides align to TRBD2. The CDR3 is 18 residues long. CDR1 LNHDA and CDR2 SQIVND come from the germline V gene (reference sequence). The trim removed 1 base at V and 4 bases at J, leaving 7 bases unmatched. The CDR3 here is CASSIGLAGVLSTGELFF. In DNA, the CDR3 is TGTGCCAGTAGTATAGGACTAGCGGGAGTTTTGTCCACCGGGGAGCTGTTTTTT.

The CDR3 DNA is TGTGCCTGGATGAAGGACAGGGGAAACTATGGCTACACCTTC. Its protein is CAWMKDRGNYGYTF. V usage is TRBV30 and J usage is TRBJ1-2; 9 bases are shared with TRBD1. The trim removed 4 bases at V and 2 bases at J, leaving 5 bases unmatched. There are 14 residues in the CDR3. CDR1 GTSNPN and CDR2 SVGIG come from the germline V gene (reference sequence).

The chain is built from TRBV28 and TRBJ2-5; 7 positions agree with TRBD1. The CDR3 extends over 13 amino acids. The germline CDR1 and CDR2 sequences are MDHEN and SYDVKM. Trimming at V came to 6 bases and at J to 6 bases, leaving 7 bases not matched to a gene. CDR3 residues: CASSRDSKQTQYF. As DNA, the CDR3 is TGTGCCAGCAGCCGGGACAGCAAACAGACCCAGTACTTC. Drawing the rest from reference TRBV28 and TRBJ2-5, the complete variable domain is DVKVTQSSRYLVKRTGEKVFLECVQDMDHENMFWYRQDPGLGLRLIYFSYDVKMKEKGDIPEGYSVSREKKERFSLILESASTNQTSMYLCASSRDSKQTQYFGPGTRLLVL.